This paragraph reports one T cell receptor (beta chain). Its antigen is unidentified. Each cDNA held unique molecular identifiers, and template switching gave it a universal primer site. TCRdb reprocessed the 5' RACE reads via MiXCR and lists one record per CDR3 protein. The table lists under 250,000 distinct CDR3 sequences, about a tenth of them singletons. V gave up 3 bases and J gave up 5 bases; unmatched junction bases: 8. CDR1 and CDR2 from the germline V gene are SGHNT and YYREEE (reference sequence). There are 15 residues in the CDR3. These data belong to a study of identical twins. Study results and limitations: With beta out-of-frame sequences, excess sharing by twins was weaker. Cord blood's abundant beta clonotypes had fewer insertions, unlike memory repertoires.

The chain joins TRBV5-4 to TRBJ2-7; 10 bases agree with TRBD1. Sequenced material: memory (CD45RO+) T cells sorted from blood. The receptor's source is a woman under 30 in good health. Here the CDR3 DNA reads TGTGCCAGCAGCTCAGTGGGACAGGGGCCACACGAGCAGTACTTC. Its protein is CASSSVGQGPHEQYF.